Following are 28 T cell receptor beta chains from one sample sequenced in a study of T cells in tuberculosis. The table came from immunoSEQ multiplex PCR; TCRdb's copy has only in-frame clones and leaves some out. Seen here are fewer than 40,000 clones, more than 75% observed once, and the top ten hold 4% to 6.5%. Time point specified: new active TB diagnosis, blood taken before or within 7 days of starting treatment. Sample: PBMCs, taken at tuberculosis diagnosis. The receptors originated from an adult with tuberculosis.

This chain connects TRBV5-1 to TRBJ2-7; TRBD1 might be the D (5 bases). With 2 bases removed from V and 0 bases from J, the gap between germline ends came to 15 bases. The CDR3 spans 16 residues. The germline CDR1 and CDR2 sequences are SGHRS and YFSETQ. CDR3 nucleotide sequence: TGCGCCAGCAGCTTCGCTCCGGACACCAGCTCCTACGAGCAGTACTTC. Translation: CASSFAPDTSSYEQYF.

The chain couples TRBV5-1 to TRBJ1-3; 8 bases are a match to TRBD1. CDR1 SGHRS and CDR2 YFSETQ come from the germline V gene. This CDR3 is built from 16 residues. Losses at the gene ends were 3 bases for V and 2 bases for J; bases not matched to a gene: 7. CDR3 in DNA: TGCGCCAGCAGCTACACGACAGGGGCAGCTGGAAACACCATATATTTT. Protein: CASSYTTGAAGNTIYF.

CDR3 nucleotide sequence: TGCGCCAGCACGGCGGGACTCTCCTACAATGAGCAGTTCTTC. This gives the protein CASTAGLSYNEQFF. The chain employs TRBV5-1 and TRBJ2-1; a possible D gene is TRBD2 (6 bases). Germline CDR1 and CDR2: SGHRS and YFSETQ. The CDR3 sequence is 14 residues long. V lost 6 bases to trimming and J lost 0 bases, with 10 bases between them.

The V gene is TRBV19, the J gene TRBJ2-7, with D perhaps TRBD2 (5 bases). Between the trimmed V and J ends, which lost 6 bases and 3 bases, there was a span of 18 bases. This CDR3 is built from 15 residues. Germline V gene data show CDR1 as LNHDA and CDR2 as SQIVND (reference sequence). The CDR3 spells CASSHGRVGNYEQYF. The CDR3 bases are TGTGCCAGTAGCCATGGGCGGGTTGGTAACTACGAGCAGTACTTC.

The V call is TRBV5-4, the J call TRBJ2-1, with 9 bases that match TRBD1. The CDR3 extends over 16 amino acids. V lost 2 bases and J lost 5; bases outside the gene matches: 8. From germline, CDR1 is SGHNT and CDR2 YYREEE (reference sequence). As DNA, the CDR3 is TGTGCCAGCAGCTTCGTAACCGGGACAGGGCACAATGAGCAGTTCTTC. Translated: CASSFVTGTGHNEQFF.

The chain links TRBV2 to TRBJ2-7, with D perhaps TRBD1 (6 bases). Trimming took 4 bases from V and 3 from J, leaving 22 bases between them. Germline-derived CDR1 and CDR2 are SNHLY and FYNNEI. CDR3 size: 17 residues. The CDR3 loop reads CASSGGGRGTQLYEQYF. Here the CDR3 DNA reads TGTGCCAGCAGTGGGGGTGGTCGTGGGACACAACTCTACGAGCAGTACTTC.

The chain employs TRBV10-3 and TRBJ2-1, with D maybe TRBD1 (6 bases). Germline V gene lookup returns CDR1 ENHRY and CDR2 SYGVKD. This CDR3 is built from 16 residues. Deletions cut 0 bases from V and 8 bases from J, with 17 bases between. The CDR3: CAISESIGRGSDEQFF. CDR3 coding DNA: TGTGCCATCAGTGAGTCAATAGGCAGGGGTAGTGATGAGCAGTTCTTC.

The chain carries TRBV4-1 and TRBJ2-5; 9 bases map to TRBD1. Trimming cost V 2 bases and J 5 bases; bases outside gene matches: 9. The CDR3 runs 16 residues. Germline V gene data show CDR1 as MGHRA and CDR2 as YSYEKL. Written as DNA, the CDR3 is TGCGCCAGCAGCCAATCCGGGGGACAGGGTAGTGAGACCCAGTACTTC. Its protein is CASSQSGGQGSETQYF.

The V and J genes are TRBV7-3 and TRBJ2-1, with D maybe TRBD1 (6 bases). Germline CDR1 reads SGHTA; CDR2 reads FQGTGA. This CDR3 has 12 residues. The V gene lost 5 bases and the J gene lost 7 bases, with 9 bases spanning the gap. DNA of the CDR3: TGTGCCAGCAGCGCGGACAGTAATGAGCAGTTCTTC. It encodes CASSADSNEQFF.

The J gene is TRBJ2-5, the V gene TRBV14, with TRBD2 matching 8 bases. CDR1 and CDR2 from the germline V gene are SGHDN and FVKESK. Losses at the gene ends were 1 base for V and 4 bases for J; bases not matched to a gene: 11. CDR3 length: 17 amino acids. This CDR3 reads CASSQGRGTSSRETQYF. The CDR3, as DNA: TGTGCCAGCAGCCAAGGAAGGGGGACTAGTTCTCGAGAGACCCAGTACTTC.

The chain joins TRBV6-6 to TRBJ1-1; 8 bases line up with TRBD1. Germline lookup yields CDR1 MNHNY and CDR2 SVGAGI (reference sequence). The V gene end was trimmed by 6 bases and the J gene end by 5 bases; junction bases not matched to a gene: 11. This CDR3 is built from 15 residues. The CDR3 loop is CASRTQGAKVTEAFF. Here the CDR3 DNA reads TGTGCCAGCAGAACCCAGGGGGCGAAGGTGACTGAAGCTTTCTTT.

In this sample, this clone turned up a few times. The V gene is TRBV21-1, the J gene TRBJ2-7; the table's TRBD2 call for D was not verified on the DNA. TRBV21-1 is labeled a pseudogene. The CDR3 spans 13 residues. CDR3 bases: TGTGCCAGCAGCAAAGTGGGAGCTGGCGAGCAGTACTTC. This sequence encodes CASSKVGAGEQYF.

The gene calls are TRBV9 and TRBJ2-3, with 9 bases identical to TRBD1. Germline V gene lookup returns CDR1 SGDLS and CDR2 YYNGEE. V lost 0 bases, J lost 4 bases, and 3 bases stayed unmatched. This CDR3 region has 15 residues. The CDR3 region is CASSVAGDRADTQYF. The CDR3 nucleotides are TGTGCCAGCAGCGTAGCGGGGGACAGGGCAGATACGCAGTATTTT.

The J gene is TRBJ2-5, the V gene TRBV2, with 8 bases matching TRBD2. V lost 7 bases, J lost 5 bases, and 3 bases stayed unmatched. The CDR3 covers 12 residues. Germline V gene data show CDR1 as SNHLY and CDR2 as FYNNEI. The CDR3 region is CASNPGGETQYF. The CDR3 nucleotides are TGTGCCAGCAACCCGGGGGGGGAGACCCAGTACTTC.

This rearrangement joins TRBV7-9 to TRBJ2-2, with TRBD1 matching over 7 bases. This CDR3 spans 16 amino acids. V gave up 5 bases and J gave up 2 bases; unmatched junction bases: 8. Per the germline V gene, CDR1 is SEHNR and CDR2 is FQNEAQ (reference sequence). The CDR3 DNA sequence: TGTGCCAGCAGCCCGCAGGGACAGATCAACACCGGGGAGCTGTTTTTT. Translating it yields CASSPQGQINTGELFF.

The CDR3 reads CASSQREDAYEQYF. The CDR3 coding sequence is TGTGCCAGCTCACAGCGGGAGGATGCCTACGAGCAGTACTTC. The rearrangement joins TRBV18 to TRBJ2-7, with TRBD2 matching 9 bases. V was pared by 4 bases and J by 2 bases, with 3 bases of the junction left unmatched. This CDR3 region has 14 residues. Germline CDR1 and CDR2: KGHSH and LQKENI.

The rearrangement links TRBV20-1 to TRBJ1-4, with D tentatively TRBD1 (6 bases). The CDR3 contains 11 residues. Trimming took 3 bases from V and 8 from J, leaving 7 bases between them. CDR1 is DFQATT, CDR2 SNEGSKA, per germline (reference sequence). DNA for the CDR3: TGCAGTGCTAGGAGGGGGGAAAAACTGTTTTTT. This gives the protein CSARRGEKLFF.

A few counts support this clone. The chain uses TRBV10-3 and TRBJ2-1; TRBD1 matches 7 bases. The V segment lost 6 bases and the J segment 4 bases; nucleotides outside the gene matches: 9. The germline V gene has CDR1 ENHRY and CDR2 SYGVKD. CDR3 length equals 15 residues. In nucleotides, the CDR3 is TGTGCCATCAGGGGGTCCGGGACAGATTACAATGAGCAGTTCTTC. Protein product: CAIRGSGTDYNEQFF.

The chain links TRBV5-1 to TRBJ1-3, with a weak D call TRBD1 (6 bases). This CDR3 has 16 amino acids. Trimming cost V 3 bases and J 0 bases, with 13 bases left between them. The V gene's germline CDR1 is SGHRS and CDR2 YFSETQ. The CDR3 reads CASSSRTDNSGNTIYF. The CDR3 region has the DNA TGCGCCAGCAGCTCCCGGACAGATAACTCTGGAAACACCATATATTTT.

The chain employs TRBV7-2 and TRBJ2-2, with TRBD1 matching 11 bases. The CDR3 is 14 amino acids. Germline V gene sequence: CDR1 SGHTA, CDR2 FQGNSA. V shed 5 bases, J shed 6 bases, and the junction held 2 bases outside the gene matches. CDR3 nucleotide sequence: TGTGCCAGCAGCGGACAGGGGGCCTCCGGGGAGCTGTTTTTT. Its protein product is CASSGQGASGELFF.

V and J are TRBV5-8 and TRBJ1-1; 9 positions agree with TRBD1. Germline CDR1 is SGHTS and CDR2 is YDEGEE. The V gene end was trimmed by 3 bases and the J gene end by 6 bases; junction bases not matched to a gene: 6. The CDR3 covers 14 residues. The CDR3 loop is CASSYGTGRPEAFF. In nucleotides, the CDR3 is TGTGCCAGCAGCTATGGGACAGGGAGGCCTGAAGCTTTCTTT.

This clone has a handful of counts. The rearrangement links TRBV6-1 to TRBJ1-4; D gene unclear. V lost 1 base to trimming and J lost 4 bases, with 7 bases between them. The CDR3 is 14 residues long. Germline V gives CDR1 MNHNS, CDR2 SASEGT. For the CDR3, the DNA is TGTGCCAGCAGTGAAGGAGCGGGTAATGAAAAACTGTTTTTT. The encoded protein is CASSEGAGNEKLFF.

This rearrangement joins TRBV7-6 to TRBJ1-1; D is undetermined. This CDR3 comprises 13 residues. Germline V gives CDR1 SGHVS, CDR2 FNYEAQ. Trimming took off 1 base at V and 1 base at J, with 4 bases between the two ends. The CDR3 coding sequence is TGTGCCAGCAGCTTAGGACAGAACACTGAAGCTTTCTTT. Encoded protein: CASSLGQNTEAFF.

Only one count was recorded for this clone. The chain links TRBV18 to TRBJ1-5; 10 bases map to TRBD1. With 1 base clipped from V and 12 bases from J, the junction kept 3 bases outside the gene matches. CDR3 length: 13 amino acids. CDR1 is KGHSH, CDR2 LQKENI, per germline. The CDR3 sequence: CASSPLGQGDQHF. In DNA form, the CDR3 reads TGTGCCAGCTCACCACTTGGACAGGGGGACCAGCATTTT.

V is TRBV29-1 and J is TRBJ1-2; D unresolved. V was shortened by 0 bases and J by 9 bases, with 17 bases between the two germline ends. CDR3 size: 14 residues. Looked up from germline, CDR1 is SQVTM and CDR2 is ANQGSEA. DNA for the CDR3: TGCAGCGTTGAAGAAGGAGGAGGGCTGAGTAGCTACACCTTC. Translation: CSVEEGGGLSSYTF.

This clone was counted once. This chain connects TRBV5-1 to TRBJ2-7; tentatively, D is TRBD2 (6 bases). This CDR3 contains 13 residues. Germline loops: CDR1 SGHRS, CDR2 YFSETQ. Trimming shortened V by 4 bases and J by 4 bases, and 12 bases separated the two germline ends. This chain's CDR3 is CASSGTGTYEQYF. CDR3 nucleotides: TGCGCCAGCAGCGGGACTGGAACTTACGAGCAGTACTTC.

The rearrangement links TRBV5-8 to TRBJ1-6; D is perhaps TRBD1 (6 bases). The CDR3 loop spans 15 amino acids. The V gene lost 4 bases and the J gene lost 8 bases, with 16 bases spanning the gap. Germline V gives CDR1 SGHTS, CDR2 YDEGEE. For the CDR3, the DNA is TGTGCCAGCAGCGCCGTGGACAGTCAGTATTCACCCCTCCACTTT. Protein: CASSAVDSQYSPLHF.

The chain has TRBV2 and TRBJ1-5, with 9 bases aligning to TRBD1. V lost 4 bases to trimming and J lost 2 bases; unmatched junction nucleotides: 0. Germline CDR1 SNHLY, CDR2 FYNNEI. The length of the CDR3 is 14 residues. Here the CDR3 DNA reads TGTGCCAGCAGTGGACAGGGGGGCAATCAGCCCCAGCATTTT. Its protein product is CASSGQGGNQPQHF.